This T cell receptor (beta chain) was captured by sequencing in a study of shared clonotypes between healthy human individuals. Overall study findings and caveats: Across subsets, estimated richness was generally greater for naive than for memory populations.

V dropped 2 bases and J dropped 1 base, with 5 bases sitting between them. CDR1 is MDHEN, CDR2 SYDVKM, per germline. The CDR3 extends over 13 amino acids. Each subset's genomic DNA was split evenly across several immunoSEQ plates. The assay was immunoSEQ multiplex PCR, and TCRdb's table has in-frame clones only and misses some. The sample shows 2 million to 2.5 million clones, 92% of them seen only once. Concerning this clone itself: What it binds is not known. This same CDR3 is encoded by further DNA sequences in the sample.

All of the donors resided in Nashville, Tennessee, and each was a Caucasian adult. The source is a man between 18 and 29 years old in good health. Some clones in this sample may be carry-over from other donors' samples. Sequencing was performed on naive CD4+ T cells from PBMCs. Sample subset: CD45RA+ positively selected. The chain joins TRBV28 to TRBJ1-1; the D is unclear. The CDR3 sequence is CASSLPGNTEAFF. In nucleotides, the CDR3 is TGTGCCAGCAGTTTACCGGGGAACACTGAAGCTTTCTTT.